This T cell receptor (beta chain) was identified during a study of vaccination effects on CD4 cells after COVID-19. Study-wide context: The median interval between the second dose and post-vaccine sampling was 72 days.

Germline V gives CDR1 SGHTA, CDR2 FQGTGA. V was pared by 5 bases and J by 4 bases, with 14 bases between. The CDR3 runs to 14 residues. Before any sequencing was done, the ViraFEST assay used viral peptide pools to expand antigen-specific CD4+ T cells. Subsequent to a culture period of about nine days, CD4+ T cells were isolated. Participants received two doses of either the BNT162b2 or mRNA-1273 vaccine. According to the study, vaccine recipients showed no prior SARS-CoV-2 infection and negative nucleocapsid antibodies. Wells of two million PBMC each were grown with about 9.3 IU/ml IL-2 and approximately 10 ug/ml peptides. With regard to this clone: Its antigen is unknown.

The repertoire was sequenced with immunoSEQ multiplex PCR; TCRdb's copy has only in-frame clones and lacks some. The sample contains approximately 30,000 clones, around four fifths of which appear only once. The V gene is TRBV7-3, the J gene TRBJ1-1; a weak D match, TRBD1 (5 bases). The source is a human donor who received a COVID-19 vaccine. Some clones in this sample may be carry-over from other donors' samples. The input for sequencing was CD4+ T cells from PBMCs cultured with HCoV-NL63 spike peptides, taken after COVID-19 vaccination. The CDR3 DNA reads TGTGCCAGCAGCCCGACCAGCGGGGGCACTGAAGCTTTCTTT. This codes for CASSPTSGGTEAFF.